This section outlines one T cell receptor beta chain sequence together with its context. Its cognate antigen is unknown. This sample is drawn from a study of T cell responses to AZD1222 COVID-19 vaccine. On the study more broadly: Second-dose intervals near 4 or 12 weeks were combined.

Generated by immunoSEQ multiplex PCR, the TCRdb table keeps only in-frame clones and is missing some. The repertoire includes about 160,000 clones, 75% to 95% of them detected once, and around 4.4% sits in the top ten. Trimming removed 1 base from V and 8 bases from J, with 15 bases in between. In germline, CDR1 is SGHTA, CDR2 FQGTGA. This CDR3 spans 15 amino acids. Study-wide findings and caveats: Researchers report vaccine-associated CD4 TCRs spanning spike, with dominance at 160-218 and 743-854. Spike-specific TCR breadth and depth grew following two AZD1222 doses. The number of AZD1222 recipients seropositive at baseline was only 5 to 7.

The TCR comes from an adult in good health. V usage is TRBV7-3 and J usage is TRBJ2-1; perhaps TRBD2 as D (6 bases). The starting material was peripheral blood, obtained on day 0 of AZD1222 vaccination. The CDR3 DNA reads TGTGCCAGCAGCTTAAACCCCAGAGGGACTGATGAGCAGTTCTTC. It yields the protein CASSLNPRGTDEQFF.